The present TCR beta chain was sequenced within a study of shared clonotypes between healthy human individuals (dated by TCRdb to about 2020). With regard to the full study: The cohort included a few men and a couple of women between 18 and 49 years of age. To estimate repertoire size and how much clonotypes are shared between individuals, the study performed deep sequencing of blood TCR repertoires from five healthy adults. Each donor's leukapheresis produced roughly between roughly 0.94 and 9.5 billion PBMCs. Libraries were prepared and TCR repertoires were sequenced by different laboratories using diverse techniques, in order to increase sequencing depth and limit assay-specific biases. Per donor, three plates each were used for CD4 naive and CD4 memory, two for CD8 naive, and one for CD8 memory.

With respect to this clone: The clone's antigen remains unknown. Qualities for individual bases were not recorded, and no much larger clone is one base off.

The germline V gene provides CDR1 SGHRS and CDR2 YFSETQ. The germline V and J ends show losses of 4 bases and 5 bases respectively, and no gene match explains 9 bases of the junction. The CDR3, from cysteine to phenylalanine, totals 15 residues. The retained sequence is limited to the CDR3, 45 bases, with the frame set at the first base. The donors were healthy, HIV-negative adults who had no recently reported acute infections or vaccinations. All donors were Caucasian adults living in Nashville, Tennessee, USA. CD4+ T cells were enriched by magnetic negative selection; naive cells were then positively selected on CD45RA, and the negative fraction formed the memory subset. After blood collection by leukapheresis, PBMCs were isolated using Ficoll-Histopaque density gradient centrifugation and then cryopreserved in the vapor phase of liquid nitrogen. Analytical flow cytometry was used to check the purity and quantity of every magnetically sorted T cell population. Genomic DNA was isolated from each sorted fraction and quantified by UV absorbance on a Nanodrop 2000c.

TCR CDR3 regions were amplified from genomic DNA by multiplex PCR using the deep immunoSEQ assay. Extracted genomic DNA from each cell subset was spread evenly across all wells of several immunoSEQ 96-well plates, with each plate serving as a replicate. Each replicate PCR for sorted subsets received around 210 ng genomic DNA, equal to 30,000 or so T cell genomes. Purified libraries were measured with a Qubit 3.0 fluorometer, size-checked on a Bioanalyzer 2100, and measured again with the KAPA Library Quantification kit. Every immunoSEQ 96-well plate was sequenced on a separate single-read 150-cycle Illumina NextSeq 550 flow cell. The authors' pipeline ran thus. Because only junctional sequences without quality scores were contained in the immunoSEQ output, filtering matching that applied to full-length reads could not be performed. Sequences were annotated with PyIR, a Python wrapper for IgBLAST v1.9, using IMGT germline references to assign V/J genes and CDR3. Reads with weak V/J assignments (E-value above 1e-6), missing CDR3, stop codons, out-of-frame junctions, or ambiguous translated residues were removed. V3J clonotypes were defined by identical inferred V gene, J gene, and CDR3 amino acid sequence. Percentage overlap between repertoires was computed as shared unique clonotypes divided by the size of the smaller repertoire. Repertoire richness was assessed with RTK rarefaction, the Chao1 estimator, and Recon v2.1 estimates of unobserved clonotypes. For all TCRbeta clonotypes obtained by the gDNA method from several donors, generation probabilities were computed with OLGA. In its TCRdb copy, this immuneACCESS table keeps in-frame sequences only and misses some clones. Where compared with another copy, unresolved V genes explain less than half of these, and the others have no known cause. Clone size and V and J calls were adopted from that table, with D and trimming inferred from the DNA. This sample lists about 2.3 million clones; around 92% were detected once. The ten biggest clones cover 0.3% to 0.45% of the sample.

General findings and caveats noted by the study authors: Higher generation probabilities were observed for clonotypes shared by all four sorted-subset donors than for non-shared clonotypes. Naive subsets generally had larger estimated clonotype richness than memory subsets. Sharing across a few donors was observed for around 5% of naive CD4, about 4% of naive CD8, over 2% of memory CD4, and roughly 0.4% of memory CD8 clonotypes. Sampling was restricted to blood, and TCR repertoires in tissues likely differ from the TCR repertoires found in blood. The small number of donors limited the genetic and exposure-history diversity represented. Pairwise subsampling indicated that sequencing depth was expected to affect the degree of clonotype sharing among donors. Even with the large sequencing depth, rarefaction of the sorted-subset datasets indicated that sequencing was incomplete.

This TCR came from a man between 18 and 35 years old in good health. Some clones in this sample may be carry-over from other donors' samples. The chain links TRBV5-1 with TRBJ2-7, with 10 junctional bases fitting TRBD1. The sequenced material came from naive CD4+ T cells from PBMCs. The cell subset or site label of this sample denotes: CD45RA+ positively selected. The CDR3 loop reads CASSTSGQGFNEQYF. The DNA sequence reads TGCGCCAGCAGCACCTCGGGACAGGGGTTTAACGAGCAGTACTTC.